A selection of T cell receptor beta chains follows, all from one sample in a study of CD4 T cells in relation to SARS-CoV-2 and coronaviruses. Clones were sequenced by immunoSEQ multiplex PCR, and TCRdb holds only the in-frame ones, with some missing. Of some 65,000 clones listed, 80% to 90% are singletons. The specimen was memory CD4+ T cells from PBMCs. These receptors were obtained from a human donor in good health. Each CDR3 is given with its conserved first and last residue. Fields, in order: D gene, V gene, J gene, CDR3 DNA, CDR3 protein. A D gene is named only where the DNA matches it firmly.

D: .
V: TRBV5-1
J: TRBJ2-1
DNA: TGCGCCAGCAGCTTGGCAAACCACGGGGATGAGCAGTTCTTC
CDR3: CASSLANHGDEQFF

D: .
V: TRBV2
J: TRBJ2-7
DNA: TGTGCCAGCAGTGTATTTTGGGAGCAGTACTTC
CDR3: CASSVFWEQYF

D: TRBD2
V: TRBV10-3
J: TRBJ2-7
DNA: TGTGCCATCAGTGATTCGACTAGCGGGGGTTACGAGCAGTACTTC
CDR3: CAISDSTSGGYEQYF

D: .
V: TRBV6-5
J: TRBJ2-7
DNA: TGTGCCAGCGCCTTTTCCCAGGGGGGGTACGAGCAGTACTTC
CDR3: CASAFSQGGYEQYF

D: .
V: TRBV5-4
J: TRBJ1-1
DNA: TGTGCCAGCACTAGCTGGGGGATTGGGAACACTGAAGCTTTCTTT
CDR3: CASTSWGIGNTEAFF

D: .
V: TRBV5-1
J: TRBJ2-3
DNA: TGCGCCAGCAGCGCCATAGCAGATACGCAGTATTTT
CDR3: CASSAIADTQYF

D: .
V: TRBV7-3
J: TRBJ1-3
DNA: TGTGCCAGCAGCTTAACGGGCCAGGGACGGAACACCATATATTTT
CDR3: CASSLTGQGRNTIYF

D: .
V: TRBV10-3
J: TRBJ2-7
DNA: TGTGCCATCAGTGCCGGCGGCAGCTACGAGCAGTACTTC
CDR3: CAISAGGSYEQYF

D: .
V: TRBV15
J: TRBJ2-5
DNA: TGTGCCACCAGCAGAGATAAACCCCTCAGGGACCGACAGGAGACCCAGTACTTC
CDR3: CATSRDKPLRDRQETQYF

D: .
V: TRBV4-3
J: TRBJ1-2
DNA: TGCGCCAGCAGCCAAGATTTCCGGGGGGGGACTGGCTACACCTTC
CDR3: CASSQDFRGGTGYTF

D: .
V: TRBV30
J: TRBJ2-7
DNA: TGTGCCTGGAGAAGTGGGGGCTACGAGCAGTACTTC
CDR3: CAWRSGGYEQYF